These 12 T cell receptor beta chains share one sample of origin, sequenced in a study of T cells in women clearing cervical HPV infection. Here immunoSEQ multiplex PCR was the method, and the copy in TCRdb shows in-frame clones only, minus some. The specimen's table records approximately 33,000 clones. The sequenced sample was blood buffy coat. The receptors derive from a woman aged 18 to 75 with a cervical HPV16 infection that either progressed to CIN3+ or cleared (not recorded which).

Of note for this clone: The read falls 3 residues short of the CDR3 end, and the missing part is taken from the germline J gene. The V gene is TRBV7-9, the J gene TRBJ1-1; D might be TRBD1 (5 bases). CDR3 length: 14 amino acids. The ends were cut back, 5 bases at V and 5 bases at J, with 15 bases in the middle. The germline V gene has CDR1 SEHNR and CDR2 FQNEAQ (reference sequence). The CDR3 loop is CASSRESGKTEAFF. CDR3 DNA (partial): TGTGCCAGCAGCCGAGAATCAGGGAAGACTGAA.

This CDR3 reads CASSSSYNSPLHF. The part of the CDR3 DNA that was read is TGTGCCAGCAGCTCTTCCTATAATTCACCC. This chain connects TRBV7-6 to TRBJ1-6; D gene uncertain. Sequencing ends 3 residues short of the CDR3 end; the germline J gene provides the rest. Germline CDR1 reads SGHVS; CDR2 reads FNYEAQ. V lost 4 bases, J lost 1 base, and 2 bases lay in between. There are 13 residues in the CDR3. The variable domain in full, with the rest retrieved from reference TRBV7-6 and TRBJ1-6, is GAGVSQSPRYKVTKRGQDVALRCDPISGHVSLYWYRQALGQGPEFLTYFNYEAQQDKSGLPNDRFSAERPEGSISTLTIQRTEQRDSAMYRCASSSSYNSPLHFGNGTRLTVT.

About this clone itself: Read coverage stops 3 residues before the CDR3 terminus; the germline J gene supplies the remainder. The chain carries TRBV7-9 and TRBJ2-4, with a possible D match to TRBD1 (6 bases). Germline V gene lookup returns CDR1 SEHNR and CDR2 FQNEAQ (reference sequence). The CDR3 has 13 residues. Partial CDR3 DNA: TGTGCCAGCAGCCGCACAGGGAACTATGGT. Amino acid sequence: CASSRTGNYG. The CDR3 as a whole reads CASSRTGNYGQYF.

Turning to this clone: The observed sequence ends 3 residues before the CDR3 terminus, with the missing tail filled in from the germline J gene. The chain couples TRBV5-6 to TRBJ2-3; D is unresolved. Germline values: CDR1 SGHDT, CDR2 YYEEEE. The CDR3 loop spans 11 amino acids. Deletions cut 7 bases from V and 5 bases from J, with 8 bases between. Partial CDR3 DNA: TGTGCCAGCGAGTCCGGAGATACG. Protein product: CASESGDT. The entire CDR3 is CASESGDTQYF.

Concerning this clone itself: Germline is not matched at one junction end, which may reflect a read error. The read finishes 3 residues shy of the CDR3 end, and the germline J gene is used to complete it. J is TRBJ1-4 and V is TRBV4-2; 7 bases agree with TRBD1. Germline CDR1 LGHNA, CDR2 YNFKEQ. This CDR3 region has 15 residues. The CDR3: CASSLDRRSNEKLFF. The CDR3 bases that were read are TGCGCCAGCAGCCTGGACAGGAGATCTAATGAAAAA.

About this clone itself: The CDR3 is cut off 3 residues early in the read; its end comes from the germline J gene. The rearrangement links TRBV30 to TRBJ2-7; 9 bases fit TRBD2. V shed 3 bases, J shed 4 bases, and the junction held 4 bases outside the gene matches. Germline CDR1 and CDR2: GTSNPN and SVGIG (reference sequence). The CDR3 has 13 amino acids. The part of the CDR3 DNA that was read is TGTGCCTGGAGCTCGAGCGGGAGGTACGAG. Amino acids: CAWSSSGRYE. The full CDR3 reads CAWSSSGRYEQYF.

Notes on this clone: Read sequence stops 3 residues before the CDR3 end, and the germline J gene provides the missing end. V is TRBV18 and J is TRBJ1-1, with D possibly TRBD1 on 6 matching bases. V lost 3 bases and J lost 4, with 21 bases in between. Germline loops: CDR1 KGHSH, CDR2 LQKENI. There are 17 residues in the CDR3. CDR3 DNA, as far as it was read: TGTGCCAGCTCACCCCCGCTGGGTAGTAGGGGGGGCACTGAA. Protein sequence: CASSPPLGSRGGTE. The full CDR3 protein reads CASSPPLGSRGGTEAFF.

Comment on this clone: The CDR3 end is not reached by the read, which stops 3 residues before it; the germline J gene fills it in. The chain links TRBV6-1 to TRBJ1-3; the match to TRBD1 covers 7 bases. Germline CDR1 reads MNHNS; CDR2 reads SASEGT. With V trimmed by 2 bases and J by 5 bases, 6 bases remained unmatched. This CDR3 spans 15 amino acids. The part of the CDR3 DNA that was read is TGTGCCAGCAGTGAATACCAGGGGGTCAGAAACACC. Translation: CASSEYQGVRNT. The complete CDR3 reads CASSEYQGVRNTIYF.

With respect to this clone: From the germline J gene comes the end of the CDR3, since the read stops 3 residues before it. This chain links TRBV19 with TRBJ2-1; D gene ambiguous. The CDR3 covers 15 residues. The germline gives CDR1 LNHDA, CDR2 SQIVND (reference sequence). Trimming stripped 1 base from V and 6 bases from J, with 13 bases between. Here the CDR3 reads CASSIVEAGSNEQFF. The sequenced CDR3 bases are TGTGCCAGTAGTATAGTTGAGGCAGGCAGCAATGAG.

As regards this clone: The read terminates 3 residues ahead of where the CDR3 ends, so the germline J gene completes it. The chain is built from TRBV18 and TRBJ2-4, with TRBD1 identical over 8 bases. The CDR3 consists of 16 residues. CDR1 is KGHSH, CDR2 LQKENI, per germline. The part of the CDR3 DNA that was read is TGTGCCAGCTCACCGTCGACAGGGGCCGCCGGCTATGGT. This codes for CASSPSTGAAGYG. The entire CDR3 protein is CASSPSTGAAGYGQYF.

About this clone itself: The read comes to an end 3 residues before the CDR3 does, leaving the germline J gene to fill in the end. The chain combines TRBV5-6 with TRBJ1-5; 9 positions agree with TRBD1. The CDR3 has 14 residues. With V trimmed by 4 bases and J by 5 bases, 4 bases remained unmatched. From germline, CDR1 is SGHDT and CDR2 YYEEEE. CDR3 DNA (partial): TGTGCCAGCAGCACCACAGGGGGCGATCAGCCC. Encoded protein: CASSTTGGDQP. The complete CDR3 protein is CASSTTGGDQPQHF.

Remarks on this clone: The read terminates 3 residues before the CDR3 end, so the remaining end is supplied by the germline J gene. The V and J genes are TRBV19 and TRBJ1-4, with TRBD1 matching 8 bases. CDR1 is LNHDA and CDR2 is SQIVND in the germline V gene (reference sequence). This CDR3 is built from 18 residues. CDR3 sequence: CASSISGQAFSYNSPLFF. CDR3 DNA (partial): TGTGCCAGTAGTATTTCGGGACAGGCCTTCTCCTATAATTCACCA.